A single sample gave rise to the 30 T cell receptor beta chains below, sequenced in a study of beta chain features in type 1 diabetes. The study's findings and limits: The study found moderately but significantly shorter TCRB CDR3s in all four CD4+ subsets of Type 1 diabetes patients.

Every isolated RNA sample was fully reverse transcribed, so sequencing captured expressed TCRB transcripts. Assay used: immunoSEQ multiplex PCR; TCRdb lists only in-frame clones, some missing. The sample lists under 250,000 clones; approximately 15% were seen once. No cognate antigen is known for these TCRs. Material: naive CD4+ T cells from blood. The receptor source for this set is a man younger than 40 with type 1 diabetes.

Only a few counts were recorded for this clone. The genes are TRBV9 and TRBJ1-6; D uncertain. Germline CDR1 is SGDLS and CDR2 is YYNGEE. Trimming removed 5 bases at V and 4 bases at J, with 7 bases between. The CDR3 covers 13 residues. The CDR3 DNA follows: TGTGCCAGCAGTGTTAATTATAATTCACCCCTCCACTTT. Translation gives CASSVNYNSPLHF.

The chain joins TRBV10-3 to TRBJ1-2; D gene ambiguous. This CDR3 has 14 residues. Germline V CDR1 and CDR2: ENHRY, SYGVKD. Trimming took 4 bases from V and 4 from J, leaving 13 bases between them. The CDR3 protein is CAISVPQSVYGYTF. Written as DNA, the CDR3 is TGTGCCATCAGTGTCCCACAGTCCGTCTATGGCTACACCTTC.

This chain connects TRBV10-3 to TRBJ2-3; TRBD2 matches 12 bases. From germline, CDR1 is ENHRY and CDR2 SYGVKD. The CDR3 has 17 residues. V dropped 2 bases and J dropped 4; count of bases not matched to a gene: 7. CDR3 sequence reads: CAISEARTSGVADTQYF. DNA of the CDR3: TGTGCCATCAGTGAGGCAAGGACTAGCGGGGTGGCAGATACGCAGTATTTT.

J is TRBJ2-3 and V is TRBV9; 11 positions match TRBD2. The CDR3 loop spans 16 amino acids. Germline CDR1 and CDR2: SGDLS and YYNGEE. V trimming: 2 bases; J trimming: 4 bases; junction bases outside the gene matches: 6. The CDR3 DNA is TGTGCCAGCAGCGTTGGGACTAGCGGCAGACCAGATACGCAGTATTTT. Translating gives CASSVGTSGRPDTQYF. Filled out from reference TRBV9 and TRBJ2-3, the complete variable domain reads DSGVTQTPKHLITATGQRVTLRCSPRSGDLSVYWYQQSLDQGLQFLIQYYNGEERAKGNILERFSAQQFPDLHSELNLSSLELGDSALYFCASSVGTSGRPDTQYFGPGTRLTVL.

This clone was seen a handful of times. The J gene is TRBJ2-2, the V gene TRBV18, with D unresolved. This CDR3 region has 15 residues. Trimming cost V 4 bases and J 6 bases, with 15 bases left between them. Germline CDR1 and CDR2: KGHSH and LQKENI. The CDR3 region has the DNA TGTGCCAGCTCACTGACACCTCCAGATTCCGGGGAGCTGTTTTTT. Translation: CASSLTPPDSGELFF.

The V gene is TRBV7-9, the J gene TRBJ2-3; 8 nucleotides match TRBD2. Germline trimming cut 8 bases from V and 4 bases from J; bases unmatched to any gene: 20. Germline CDR1 is SEHNR and CDR2 is FQNEAQ (reference sequence). The CDR3 consists of 18 residues. The CDR3 region is CASRGERLSGRRPDTQYF. The DNA of the CDR3 is TGTGCCAGCCGCGGCGAACGGTTGAGCGGGAGACGCCCAGATACGCAGTATTTT. Using reference TRBV7-9 and TRBJ2-3 for the parts outside the CDR3, the full variable domain is DTGVSQNPRHKITKRGQNVTFRCDPISEHNRLYWYRQTLGQGPEFLTYFQNEAQLEKSRLLSDRFSAERPKGSFSTLEIQRTEQGDSAMYLCASRGERLSGRRPDTQYFGPGTRLTVL.

On this clone itself: The same CDR3 can be traced to other DNA sequences in this sample. The chain carries TRBV5-1 and TRBJ2-5, with TRBD1 as a possible D gene (6 bases). Deletions cut 4 bases from V and 2 bases from J, with 12 bases between. The CDR3 sequence is 14 residues long. Germline V gene lookup returns CDR1 SGHRS and CDR2 YFSETQ. Written as DNA, the CDR3 is TGCGCCAGCAGCCTCGGACAGCCGCAAGAGACCCAGTACTTC. It specifies CASSLGQPQETQYF.

There are a few counts of this clone. This sequence joins TRBV6-5 and TRBJ1-2; possibly TRBD1 for D (5 bases). This CDR3 region has 14 residues. Trimming removed 4 bases from V and 4 bases from J, with 13 bases in between. Per the germline V gene, CDR1 is MNHEY and CDR2 is SVGAGI. The CDR3, as DNA: TGTGCCAGCAGTTCCTTCGGGCAGGGCTATGGCTACACCTTC. Translating gives CASSSFGQGYGYTF.

This clone showed up just a few times. V usage is TRBV9 and J usage is TRBJ2-3; possibly TRBD1 for D (6 bases). The CDR3 loop spans 20 amino acids. Germline loops: CDR1 SGDLS, CDR2 YYNGEE. The ends were cut back, 0 bases at V and 6 bases at J, with 29 bases in the middle. In DNA form, the CDR3 reads TGTGCCAGCAGCGTAGCCAACAAGGGGGTGCCGAACCCTCGGCACGATACGCAGTATTTT. Protein product: CASSVANKGVPNPRHDTQYF.

The V and J genes are TRBV18 and TRBJ2-1; D is unresolved. From germline, CDR1 is KGHSH and CDR2 LQKENI. Between the trimmed V and J ends, which lost 6 bases and 6 bases, there was a span of 9 bases. The CDR3 is 12 residues long. In DNA, the CDR3 is TGTGCCAGCTCCCAATACAGCAATGAGCAGTTCTTC. Translated, it gives CASSQYSNEQFF.

This clone has more than one count but fewer than ten. The chain recombines TRBV27 with TRBJ2-7, with 7 bases identical to TRBD1. Germline V gene sequence: CDR1 MNHEY, CDR2 SMNVEV (reference sequence). V gave up 5 bases and J gave up 7 bases; unmatched junction bases: 14. This CDR3 has 15 amino acids. In nucleotides, the CDR3 is TGTGCCAGCAGTCTTCGGTTGTGGGACAGAGGGGAGCAGTACTTC. Protein: CASSLRLWDRGEQYF.

A few counts support this clone. This chain uses TRBV6-5 with TRBJ2-7; 9 bases are shared with TRBD1. CDR1 is MNHEY, CDR2 SVGAGI, per germline. After removal of 0 bases from V and 3 bases from J, the junction contained 3 bases not matched to a gene. The CDR3 sequence is 15 residues long. The CDR3 sequence is CASSYSGGQGYEQYF. CDR3 DNA: TGTGCCAGCAGTTACTCGGGGGGACAGGGCTACGAGCAGTACTTC.

The chain couples TRBV29-1 to TRBJ2-5; D call uncertain. V was trimmed by 2 bases and J by 2 bases, leaving 9 bases between them. The CDR3 extends over 13 amino acids. The germline V gene has CDR1 SQVTM and CDR2 ANQGSEA. The CDR3 reads CSVEPQQQETQYF. The CDR3 region has the DNA TGCAGCGTTGAACCACAACAGCAAGAGACCCAGTACTTC.

This clone was observed a few times. The chain has TRBV4-1 and TRBJ2-2, with 7 bases identical to TRBD1. There are 17 residues in the CDR3. The V and J ends lost 1 base and 0 bases, in that order; junction bases with no gene match: 5. The germline V gene has CDR1 MGHRA and CDR2 YSYEKL. The CDR3 DNA follows: TGCGCCAGCAGCCAAGCGGGACAGCTCGCGAACACCGGGGAGCTGTTTTTT. Protein sequence: CASSQAGQLANTGELFF.

This clone was counted only a few times. The chain couples TRBV29-1 to TRBJ1-1; a possible D gene is TRBD1 (5 bases). Germline V lookup: CDR1 SQVTM, CDR2 ANQGSEA. The CDR3 consists of 10 residues. Trimming took off 4 bases at V and 5 bases at J, with 5 bases between the two ends. The DNA of the CDR3 is TGCAGCGTTGCAGGGACTGAAGCTTTCTTT. This translates into CSVAGTEAFF.

The chain recombines TRBV29-1 with TRBJ2-7, with 8 bases that match TRBD1. The CDR3 is 14 amino acids. The germline CDR1 and CDR2 sequences are SQVTM and ANQGSEA. Trimming removed 3 bases from V and 3 bases from J; junction bases left unmatched: 7. The CDR3 is CSVDPGQDRYEQYF. As DNA, the CDR3 is TGCAGCGTTGACCCGGGACAGGATCGCTACGAGCAGTACTTC.

The rearrangement joins TRBV5-4 to TRBJ2-5; TRBD1 aligns across 8 bases. Germline V gene data show CDR1 as SGHNT and CDR2 as YYREEE (reference sequence). Trimming removed 3 bases from V and 4 bases from J; junction bases left unmatched: 2. This CDR3 spans 13 amino acids. The DNA for the CDR3 is TGTGCCAGCAGCTCTACAGGGGGAGAGACCCAGTACTTC. Its translation is CASSSTGGETQYF.

The chain is built from TRBV30 and TRBJ1-6; 7 positions match TRBD1. In germline, CDR1 is GTSNPN, CDR2 SVGIG (reference sequence). The CDR3 has 13 residues. J was trimmed by 8 bases and V by 1 base; bases with no gene match: 2. CDR3 DNA: TGTGCCTGGAGTGACAGGGGCGATTCACCCCTCCACTTT. Its protein is CAWSDRGDSPLHF.

J is TRBJ2-7 and V is TRBV5-1; TRBD1 matches 9 bases. The V gene end was trimmed by 2 bases and the J gene end by 6 bases; junction bases not matched to a gene: 3. Germline V gene sequence: CDR1 SGHRS, CDR2 YFSETQ. CDR3 length: 13 amino acids. This chain's CDR3 is CASSLQGAAEQYF. Written as DNA, the CDR3 is TGCGCCAGCAGCTTACAGGGGGCGGCCGAGCAGTACTTC.

The sample holds a few counts of this clone. This chain uses TRBV4-2 with TRBJ1-5, with a weak D call TRBD1 (6 bases). The CDR3 loop spans 18 amino acids. From germline, CDR1 is LGHNA and CDR2 YNFKEQ. V was trimmed by 2 bases and J by 0 bases, leaving 17 bases between them. The DNA of the CDR3 is TGTGCCAGCAGCCAAAACAGGGATTCCACTTATAGCAATCAGCCCCAGCATTTT. Residues: CASSQNRDSTYSNQPQHF.

V is TRBV30 and J is TRBJ1-1; TRBD1 might be the D (5 bases). The germline V gene has CDR1 GTSNPN and CDR2 SVGIG (reference sequence). The CDR3 has 14 amino acids. Trimming shortened V by 3 bases and J by 0 bases, and 11 bases separated the two germline ends. The CDR3 reads CAWRKGSLNTEAFF. The CDR3 bases are TGTGCCTGGAGGAAGGGGTCACTGAACACTGAAGCTTTCTTT.

The chain is built from TRBV30 and TRBJ2-6; TRBD1 is a possible D gene (6 bases). This CDR3 contains 18 residues. V was cut by 1 base and J by 1 base, with 17 bases left in between. Per the germline V gene, CDR1 is GTSNPN and CDR2 is SVGIG (reference sequence). The CDR3 loop reads CAWSALPGHRSGANVLTF. The CDR3 nucleotides are TGTGCCTGGAGTGCCCTCCCGGGACATCGATCTGGGGCCAACGTCCTGACTTTC.

This chain joins TRBV30 and TRBJ1-2; 8 nucleotides agree with TRBD1. CDR3 length: 15 amino acids. Germline CDR1 GTSNPN, CDR2 SVGIG (reference sequence). V was clipped by 0 bases and J by 5 bases; unmatched bases: 8. The CDR3 sequence: CAWSVRQGLGYGYTF. CDR3 DNA sequence: TGTGCCTGGAGTGTGAGACAGGGGCTAGGGTATGGCTACACCTTC.

The table lists this clone with a few counts. The chain couples TRBV6-1 to TRBJ2-7; 7 bases map to TRBD1. The CDR3 covers 13 residues. Germline lookup yields CDR1 MNHNS and CDR2 SASEGT. The ends lost 0 bases at V and 12 bases at J; junction bases unmatched: 8. CDR3 in DNA: TGTGCCAGCAGTGAAGCGGGGTTGGACAGGTGGTACTTC. Amino acids: CASSEAGLDRWYF.

The CDR3 bases are TGTGCCAGCAGTGAGGCAGGGGGAACCGAAGCTTTCTTT. Its protein is CASSEAGGTEAFF. The chain recombines TRBV6-4 with TRBJ1-1; 7 bases are shared with TRBD1. Unmatched junction bases numbered 6, after V lost 3 bases and J lost 8 bases. Germline assignment: CDR1 MRHNA and CDR2 SNTAGT. This CDR3 is built from 13 residues.

The chain carries TRBV30 and TRBJ1-1; 7 bases match TRBD1. Germline-derived CDR1 and CDR2 are GTSNPN and SVGIG (reference sequence). The V gene end was trimmed by 5 bases and the J gene end by 0 bases; junction bases not matched to a gene: 3. The CDR3 has 13 amino acids. The CDR3 region has the DNA TGTGCCTGGGAGACAGGGTTGAACACTGAAGCTTTCTTT. This sequence encodes CAWETGLNTEAFF.

This clone was seen a few times. V usage is TRBV15 and J usage is TRBJ2-5; no clear D gene. CDR1 is LNHNV and CDR2 is YYDKDF in the germline V gene (reference sequence). V dropped 5 bases and J dropped 4 bases, with 11 bases sitting between them. The CDR3 has 13 amino acids. The CDR3 region has the DNA TGTGCCACCAGCTACAAAATGCTAGAGACCCAGTACTTC. This codes for CATSYKMLETQYF.

This rearrangement joins TRBV2 to TRBJ2-7, with 7 nucleotides matching TRBD1. V gave up 7 bases and J gave up 5 bases; unmatched junction bases: 5. Germline assignment: CDR1 SNHLY and CDR2 FYNNEI. CDR3 length: 12 residues. CDR3 sequence reads: CASTYRGDEQYF. The CDR3 DNA reads as TGTGCCAGCACCTACAGGGGCGACGAGCAGTACTTC. The entire variable domain, with the rest obtained from reference TRBV2 and TRBJ2-7, is as follows: EPEVTQTPSHQVTQMGQEVILRCVPISNHLYFYWYRQILGQKVEFLVSFYNNEISEKSEIFDDQFSVERPDGSNFTLKIRSTKLEDSAMYFCASTYRGDEQYFGPGTRLTVT.

The genes are TRBV4-2 and TRBJ1-6; TRBD1 matches at 11 bases. V shed 1 base and J 10 bases; nucleotides not matched to a gene: 3. The CDR3 extends over 15 amino acids. Per germline, CDR1 LGHNA and CDR2 YNFKEQ. The CDR3 DNA reads as TGTGCCAGCAGCCAAGGGACAGGGGGCGAATCACCCCTCCACTTT. Translation: CASSQGTGGESPLHF.

V is TRBV5-8 and J is TRBJ1-1, with no clear D. The germline V gene encodes CDR1 SGHTS and CDR2 YDEGEE. V gave up 4 bases and J gave up 1 base, with 8 bases separating them. The CDR3 runs 13 residues. CDR3: CASSPAGNTEAFF. The CDR3 nucleotides are TGTGCCAGCAGCCCCGCAGGGAACACTGAAGCTTTCTTT.